Below are 2 T cell receptor beta chains sequenced from a single sample in a study of graft-versus-host responses after intestinal transplantation. Sequencing used immunoSEQ multiplex PCR; TCRdb keeps in-frame clones, though not all of them. The sample consists of 62,000 or so clones, approximately 90% of them appearing once. Their antigens remain unidentified. Sequenced here: unstimulated CD8+ T cells sorted from spleen or lymph node cells, sampled before transplant. All receptors come from a human donor who was the organ donor for an intestinal transplant.

This chain connects TRBV27 to TRBJ2-3; TRBD2 matches 11 bases. The CDR3 has 15 residues. V gave up 2 bases and J gave up 10 bases; unmatched junction bases: 8. Looked up from germline, CDR1 is MNHEY and CDR2 is SMNVEV (reference sequence). The CDR3 is CASSLGTSGRIAQYF. The DNA for the CDR3 is TGTGCCAGCAGTTTAGGGACTAGCGGAAGGATTGCGCAGTATTTT.

DNA of the CDR3: TGTGCCAGCAGTTCACAGGGGGGTACGGATACGCAGTATTTT. Translating gives CASSSQGGTDTQYF. This chain connects TRBV27 to TRBJ2-3, with 8 bases identical to TRBD1. Losses at the gene ends were 4 bases for V and 6 bases for J; bases not matched to a gene: 6. Germline CDR1 is MNHEY and CDR2 is SMNVEV (reference sequence). This CDR3 region has 14 residues.